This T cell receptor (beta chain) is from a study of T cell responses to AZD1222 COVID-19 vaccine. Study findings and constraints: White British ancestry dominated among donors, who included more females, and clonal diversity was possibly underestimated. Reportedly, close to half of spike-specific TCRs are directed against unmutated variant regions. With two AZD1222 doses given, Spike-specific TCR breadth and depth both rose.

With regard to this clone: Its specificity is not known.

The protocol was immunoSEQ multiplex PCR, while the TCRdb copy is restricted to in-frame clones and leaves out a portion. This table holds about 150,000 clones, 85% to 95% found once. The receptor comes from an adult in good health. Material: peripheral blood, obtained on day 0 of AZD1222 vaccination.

The CDR3: CASSHSVAGVGTEAFF. CDR3 DNA: TGCGCCAGCAGCCACTCCGTTGCAGGGGTTGGCACTGAAGCTTTCTTT. The V call is TRBV4-1, the J call TRBJ1-1, with D maybe TRBD1 (6 bases). Trimming removed 3 bases at V and 4 bases at J, with 18 bases between. Germline assignment: CDR1 MGHRA and CDR2 YSYEKL. This CDR3 has 16 residues.